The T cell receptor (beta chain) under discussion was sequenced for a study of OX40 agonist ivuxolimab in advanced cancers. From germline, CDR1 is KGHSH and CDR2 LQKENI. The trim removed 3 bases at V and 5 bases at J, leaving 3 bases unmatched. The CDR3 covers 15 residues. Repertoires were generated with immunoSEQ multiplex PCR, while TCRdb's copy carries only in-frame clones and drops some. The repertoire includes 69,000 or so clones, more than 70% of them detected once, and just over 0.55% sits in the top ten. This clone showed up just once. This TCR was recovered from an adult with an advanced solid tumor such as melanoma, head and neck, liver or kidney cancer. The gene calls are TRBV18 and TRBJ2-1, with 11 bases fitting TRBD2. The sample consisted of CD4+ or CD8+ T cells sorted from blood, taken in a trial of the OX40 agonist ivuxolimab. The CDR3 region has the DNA TGTGCCAGCTCACCTTTAGCGGGGGGGCACAATGAGCAGTTCTTC. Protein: CASSPLAGGHNEQFF.